What follows are 5 T cell receptor beta chains derived from one specimen sequenced in a study of OX40 agonist ivuxolimab in advanced cancers. Clones were sequenced by immunoSEQ multiplex PCR, and TCRdb holds only the in-frame ones, with some missing. Of about 80,000 clones listed, about 94% were seen once; the top ten hold roughly 11%. The starting material was CD4+ or CD8+ T cells sorted from blood, obtained in a trial of the OX40 agonist ivuxolimab. These receptors came from an adult with an advanced solid tumor such as melanoma, head and neck, liver or kidney cancer.

V and J are TRBV6-5 and TRBJ1-2; no firm D call. The CDR3 length is 15 residues. V was cut by 7 bases and J by 3 bases, with 18 bases left in between. Germline lookup yields CDR1 MNHEY and CDR2 SVGAGI. The CDR3 reads CASKVGRSIDYGYTF. Written as DNA, the CDR3 is TGTGCCAGCAAGGTTGGGAGGTCGATCGACTATGGCTACACCTTC.

This chain connects TRBV7-9 to TRBJ2-2; D might be TRBD1 (7 bases). Per the germline V gene, CDR1 is SEHNR and CDR2 is FQNEAQ (reference sequence). Trimming removed 4 bases from V and 5 bases from J, with 8 bases in between. This CDR3 has 13 amino acids. This chain's CDR3 is CASSSGGTGELFF. The CDR3 DNA follows: TGTGCCAGCAGCTCAGGGGGGACCGGGGAGCTGTTTTTT.

The gene calls are TRBV25-1 and TRBJ2-1; 10 nucleotides agree with TRBD1. Germline V gene sequence: CDR1 MGHDK, CDR2 SYGVNS. V lost 3 bases to trimming and J lost 9 bases; unmatched junction nucleotides: 8. The CDR3 spans 15 residues. The CDR3 protein is CASSDHRQGAIEQFF. The DNA of the CDR3 is TGTGCCAGCAGTGACCATCGACAGGGGGCGATTGAGCAGTTCTTC.

The rearrangement links TRBV9 to TRBJ2-7; D gene uncertain. CDR3 length: 14 amino acids. Germline CDR1 and CDR2: SGDLS and YYNGEE. Trimming removed 0 bases at V and 1 base at J, with 8 bases between. The chain's CDR3 is CASSVGRLSYEQYF. CDR3 DNA sequence: TGTGCCAGCAGCGTAGGACGGTTGTCCTACGAGCAGTACTTC.

This sequence joins TRBV7-8 and TRBJ2-7, with TRBD2 as a possible D gene (6 bases). Trimming cost V 3 bases and J 0 bases, with 12 bases left between them. Germline CDR1 is SGHVS and CDR2 is FQNEAQ. The CDR3 totals 15 residues. The CDR3 sequence: CASSLWETSSYEQYF. The CDR3 region has the DNA TGTGCCAGCAGCTTGTGGGAGACTAGCTCCTACGAGCAGTACTTC.